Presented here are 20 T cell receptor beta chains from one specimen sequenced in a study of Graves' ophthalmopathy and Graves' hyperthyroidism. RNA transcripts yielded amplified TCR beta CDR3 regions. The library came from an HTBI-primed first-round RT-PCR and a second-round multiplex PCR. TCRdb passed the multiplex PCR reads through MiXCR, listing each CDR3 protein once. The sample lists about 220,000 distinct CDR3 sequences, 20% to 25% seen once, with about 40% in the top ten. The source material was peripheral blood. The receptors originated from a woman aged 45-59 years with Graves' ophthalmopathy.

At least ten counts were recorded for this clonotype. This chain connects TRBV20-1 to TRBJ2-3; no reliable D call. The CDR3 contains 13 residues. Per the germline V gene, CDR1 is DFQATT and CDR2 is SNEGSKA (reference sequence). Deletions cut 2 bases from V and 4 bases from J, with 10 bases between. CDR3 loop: CSARQNWADTQYF. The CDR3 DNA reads TGCAGTGCTAGACAGAACTGGGCAGATACGCAGTATTTT.

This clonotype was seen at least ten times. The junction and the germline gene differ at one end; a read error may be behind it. CDR3 loop: CASSNSKVAIRTF. As DNA, the CDR3 is TGTGCCAGCAGTAATTCGAAGGTCGCGATTCGCACCTTC. V and J are TRBV6-9 and TRBJ1-2; D call uncertain. This CDR3 has 13 residues. Germline-derived CDR1 and CDR2 are MNHGY and SVAAGI.

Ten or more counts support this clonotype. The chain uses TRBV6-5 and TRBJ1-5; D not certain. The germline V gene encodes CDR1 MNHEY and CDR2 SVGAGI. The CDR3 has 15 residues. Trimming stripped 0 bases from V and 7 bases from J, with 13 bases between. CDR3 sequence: CASSYSRDNRQPQHF. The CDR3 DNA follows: TGTGCCAGCAGTTACTCGAGGGATAATCGGCAGCCCCAGCATTTT.

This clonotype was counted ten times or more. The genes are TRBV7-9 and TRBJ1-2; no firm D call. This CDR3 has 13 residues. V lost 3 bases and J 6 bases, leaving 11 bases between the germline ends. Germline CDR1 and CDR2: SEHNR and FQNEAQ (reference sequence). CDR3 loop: CASSLGVMDGYTF. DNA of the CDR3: TGTGCCAGCAGCTTGGGAGTTATGGATGGCTACACCTTC.

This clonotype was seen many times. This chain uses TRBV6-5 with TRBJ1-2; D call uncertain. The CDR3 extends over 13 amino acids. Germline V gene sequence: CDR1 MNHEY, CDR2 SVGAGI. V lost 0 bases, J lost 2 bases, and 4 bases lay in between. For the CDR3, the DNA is TGTGCCAGCAGTTACTCGACAAACTATGGCTACACCTTC. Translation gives CASSYSTNYGYTF.

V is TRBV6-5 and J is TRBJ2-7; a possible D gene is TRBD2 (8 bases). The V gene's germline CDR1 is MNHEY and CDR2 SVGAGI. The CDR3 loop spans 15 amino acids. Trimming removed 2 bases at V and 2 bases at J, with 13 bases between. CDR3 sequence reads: CASSYDGRGPYEQYF. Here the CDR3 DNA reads TGTGCCAGCAGTTACGACGGGAGGGGGCCCTACGAGCAGTACTTC.

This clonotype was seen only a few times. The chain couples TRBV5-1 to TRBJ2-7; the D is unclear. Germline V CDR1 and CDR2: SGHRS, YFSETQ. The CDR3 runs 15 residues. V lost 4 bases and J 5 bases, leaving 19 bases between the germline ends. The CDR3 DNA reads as TGCGCCAGCAGCACCAAAAAAGACTCCGCCCACGAGCAGTACTTC. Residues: CASSTKKDSAHEQYF.

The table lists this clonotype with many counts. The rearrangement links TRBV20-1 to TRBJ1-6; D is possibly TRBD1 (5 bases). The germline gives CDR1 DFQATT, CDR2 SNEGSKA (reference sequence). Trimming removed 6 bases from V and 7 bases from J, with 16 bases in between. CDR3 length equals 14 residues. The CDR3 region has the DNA TGCAGTGCGAGCGGGGGGACGTTAAATTCACCCCTCCACTTT. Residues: CSASGGTLNSPLHF.

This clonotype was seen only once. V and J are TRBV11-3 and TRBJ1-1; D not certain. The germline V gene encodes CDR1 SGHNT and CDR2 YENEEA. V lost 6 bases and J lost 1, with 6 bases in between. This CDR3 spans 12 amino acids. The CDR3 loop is CASRVSNTEAFF. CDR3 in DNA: TGTGCCAGCAGGGTCTCGAACACTGAAGCTTTCTTT.

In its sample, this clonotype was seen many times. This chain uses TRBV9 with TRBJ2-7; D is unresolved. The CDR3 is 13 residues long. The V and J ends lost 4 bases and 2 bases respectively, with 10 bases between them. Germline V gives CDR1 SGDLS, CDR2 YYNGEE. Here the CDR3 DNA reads TGTGCCAGCAGCCCCTCCGGAACCTACGAGCAGTACTTC. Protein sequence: CASSPSGTYEQYF.

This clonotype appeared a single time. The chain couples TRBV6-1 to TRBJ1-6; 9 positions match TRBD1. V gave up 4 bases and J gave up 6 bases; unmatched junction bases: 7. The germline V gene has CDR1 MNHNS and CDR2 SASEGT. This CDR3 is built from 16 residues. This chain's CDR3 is CASSVTGQGVNSPLHF. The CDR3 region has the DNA TGTGCCAGCAGTGTAACGGGACAGGGTGTTAATTCACCCCTCCACTTT.

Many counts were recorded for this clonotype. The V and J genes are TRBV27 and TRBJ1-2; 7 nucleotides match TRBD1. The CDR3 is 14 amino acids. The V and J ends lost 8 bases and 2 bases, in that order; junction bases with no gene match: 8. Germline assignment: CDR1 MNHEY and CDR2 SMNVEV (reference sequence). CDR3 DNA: TGTGCCAGCCAATCCCGGGACAGAAACTATGGCTACACCTTC. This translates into CASQSRDRNYGYTF.

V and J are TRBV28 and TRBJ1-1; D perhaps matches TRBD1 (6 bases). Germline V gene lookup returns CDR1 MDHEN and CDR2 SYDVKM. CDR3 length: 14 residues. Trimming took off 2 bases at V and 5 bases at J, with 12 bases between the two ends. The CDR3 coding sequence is TGTGCCAGCAGTTTACCCCAGGGGTGGACTGAAGCTTTCTTT. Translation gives CASSLPQGWTEAFF.

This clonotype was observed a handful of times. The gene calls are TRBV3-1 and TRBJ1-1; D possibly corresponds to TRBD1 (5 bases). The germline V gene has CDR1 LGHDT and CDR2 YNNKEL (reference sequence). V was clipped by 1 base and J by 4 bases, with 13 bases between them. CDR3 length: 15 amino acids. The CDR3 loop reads CASSQVAGLGTEAFF. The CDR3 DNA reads TGTGCCAGCAGCCAAGTCGCGGGGCTGGGCACTGAAGCTTTCTTT.

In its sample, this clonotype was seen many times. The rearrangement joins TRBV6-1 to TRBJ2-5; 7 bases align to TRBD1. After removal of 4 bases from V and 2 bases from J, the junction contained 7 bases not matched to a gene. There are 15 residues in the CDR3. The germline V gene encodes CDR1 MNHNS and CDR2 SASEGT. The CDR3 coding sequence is TGTGCCAGCAGTGTGGCCGGGACAGAACAAGAGACCCAGTACTTC. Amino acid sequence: CASSVAGTEQETQYF.

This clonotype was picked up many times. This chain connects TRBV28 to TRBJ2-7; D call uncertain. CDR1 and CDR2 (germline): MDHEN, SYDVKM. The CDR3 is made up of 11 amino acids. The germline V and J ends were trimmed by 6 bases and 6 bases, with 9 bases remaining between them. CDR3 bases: TGTGCCAGCAGCCTCGCCCCCGAGCAGTACTTC. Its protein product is CASSLAPEQYF. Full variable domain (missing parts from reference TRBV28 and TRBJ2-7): DVKVTQSSRYLVKRTGEKVFLECVQDMDHENMFWYRQDPGLGLRLIYFSYDVKMKEKGDIPEGYSVSREKKERFSLILESASTNQTSMYLCASSLAPEQYFGPGTRLTVT.

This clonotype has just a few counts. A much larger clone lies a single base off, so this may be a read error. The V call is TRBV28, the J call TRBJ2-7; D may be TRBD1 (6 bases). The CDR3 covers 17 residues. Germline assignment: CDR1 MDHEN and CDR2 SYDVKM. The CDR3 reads CSSSIYPRGSGSYEQYF. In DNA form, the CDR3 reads TGTTCCAGCAGTATCTACCCGAGGGGGAGTGGTTCCTACGAGCAGTACTTC. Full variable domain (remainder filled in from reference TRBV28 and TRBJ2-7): DVKVTQSSRYLVKRTGEKVFLECVQDMDHENMFWYRQDPGLGLRLIYFSYDVKMKEKGDIPEGYSVSREKKERFSLILESASTNQTSMYLCSSSIYPRGSGSYEQYFGPGTRLTVT.

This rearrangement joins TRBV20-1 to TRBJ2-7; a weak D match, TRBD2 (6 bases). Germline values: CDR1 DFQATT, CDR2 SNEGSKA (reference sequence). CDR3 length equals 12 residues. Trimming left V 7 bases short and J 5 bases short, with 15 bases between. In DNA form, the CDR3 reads TGCAGTGAAGTAGCGGTGTACAACGAGCAGTACTTC. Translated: CSEVAVYNEQYF.

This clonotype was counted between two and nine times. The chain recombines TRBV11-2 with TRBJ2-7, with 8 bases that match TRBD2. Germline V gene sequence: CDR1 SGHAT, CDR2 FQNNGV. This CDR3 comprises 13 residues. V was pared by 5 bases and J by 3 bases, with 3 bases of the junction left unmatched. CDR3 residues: CASSRLANYEQYF. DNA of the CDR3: TGTGCCAGCAGCCGACTAGCGAACTACGAGCAGTACTTC.

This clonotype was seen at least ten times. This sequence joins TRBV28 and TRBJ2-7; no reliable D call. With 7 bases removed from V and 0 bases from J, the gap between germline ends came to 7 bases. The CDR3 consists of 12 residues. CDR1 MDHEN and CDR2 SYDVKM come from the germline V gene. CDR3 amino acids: CASNGVSYEQYF. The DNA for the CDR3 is TGTGCCAGCAATGGCGTCTCCTACGAGCAGTACTTC.